Following are 5 T cell receptor beta chains from one sample sequenced in a study of technical replicates of blood from a handful of donors. Assay used: immunoSEQ multiplex PCR; TCRdb lists only in-frame clones, some missing. The profile shows about 97,000 clones, 90% to 97% of them singletons. The sequencing input was T cells isolated from PBMCs. These receptors came from a human donor in good health.

This chain connects TRBV4-3 to TRBJ2-4, with TRBD2 matching 10 bases. Germline V gene lookup returns CDR1 LGHNA and CDR2 YSLEER. The CDR3 is made up of 16 amino acids. The ends lost 3 bases at V and 7 bases at J; junction bases unmatched: 9. In DNA form, the CDR3 reads TGCGCCAGCAGCCAGAGCTCACTAGCGGGATGGAACATTCAGTACTTC. This sequence encodes CASSQSSLAGWNIQYF.

This chain connects TRBV7-8 to TRBJ2-1, with TRBD2 matching over 11 bases. The CDR3 covers 20 residues. V was clipped by 4 bases and J by 0 bases; unmatched bases: 14. CDR1 is SGHVS, CDR2 FQNEAQ, per germline. Here the CDR3 DNA reads TGTGCCAGCAGCTACAGAAACCTAGCGGGAGGCCCGAGCTCCTACAATGAGCAGTTCTTC. It yields the protein CASSYRNLAGGPSSYNEQFF.

The chain employs TRBV6-5 and TRBJ1-2, with D unresolved. Germline assignment: CDR1 MNHEY and CDR2 SVGAGI. The ends were cut back, 6 bases at V and 3 bases at J, with 5 bases in the middle. This CDR3 has 11 amino acids. Here the CDR3 DNA reads TGTGCCAGCAGGGCATACTATGGCTACACCTTC. It codes for CASRAYYGYTF.

CDR3 sequence: CASSFLAANTEAFF. For the CDR3, the DNA is TGTGCCAGCAGTTTTCTGGCGGCGAACACTGAAGCTTTCTTT. The J gene is TRBJ1-1, the V gene TRBV27; no reliable D call. The CDR3 runs 14 residues. With 3 bases removed from V and 1 base from J, the gap between germline ends came to 9 bases. Looked up from germline, CDR1 is MNHEY and CDR2 is SMNVEV (reference sequence).

The chain's CDR3 is CASSLPFQGGEQYF. CDR3 sequence (DNA): TGTGCCAGCAGCTTACCTTTCCAGGGCGGCGAGCAGTACTTC. This chain joins TRBV5-6 and TRBJ2-7, with D maybe TRBD1 (5 bases). Germline CDR1 is SGHDT and CDR2 is YYEEEE. There are 14 residues in the CDR3. Trimming took 2 bases from V and 6 from J, leaving 15 bases between them.